The 23 T cell receptor beta chains listed next were all sequenced from one sample in a study of T cells in Graves' hyperthyroidism and ophthalmopathy. TCR beta CDR3 region amplification was performed from RNA transcripts. HTBI primers were employed in a first-round RT-PCR of the TCR CDR3. TCRdb reprocessed the multiplex PCR reads with MiXCR, giving one entry per CDR3 protein. The repertoire holds about 610,000 distinct CDR3 sequences, with around 15% as singletons. Sequencing was done on a sample of blood. These receptors all come from a woman between 40 and 50 years old with Graves' ophthalmopathy.

The genes are TRBV2 and TRBJ2-5; no firm D call. V was pared by 8 bases and J by 1 base, with 14 bases between. Germline CDR1 is SNHLY and CDR2 is FYNNEI. This CDR3 spans 14 amino acids. The CDR3 DNA sequence: TGTGCCAGCGCTAGGGTGGCAGTCCAAGAGACCCAGTACTTC. This sequence encodes CASARVAVQETQYF.

In this sample, this clonotype turned up many times. The chain employs TRBV5-1 and TRBJ1-5, with a weak D call TRBD1 (5 bases). CDR1 and CDR2 from the germline V gene are SGHRS and YFSETQ. Trimming removed 7 bases at V and 7 bases at J, with 18 bases between. CDR3 size: 14 residues. The CDR3 here is CASPHRGFGQPQHF. The CDR3 DNA follows: TGCGCCAGCCCACATCGGGGGTTTGGCCAGCCCCAGCATTTT.

This clonotype was counted ten times or more. V is TRBV3-1 and J is TRBJ2-3; no definite D call. Per the germline V gene, CDR1 is LGHDT and CDR2 is YNNKEL (reference sequence). The CDR3 totals 16 residues. V lost 0 bases and J 3 bases, leaving 13 bases between the germline ends. The CDR3 spells CASSQERRFRTDTQYF. The CDR3 region has the DNA TGTGCCAGCAGCCAAGAGCGCAGATTCAGGACAGATACGCAGTATTTT.

This clonotype was picked up a small number of times. The rearrangement uses TRBV5-6 and TRBJ2-1, with TRBD1 matching over 7 bases. The CDR3 totals 14 residues. Trimming removed 4 bases from V and 6 bases from J; junction bases left unmatched: 7. Germline CDR1 and CDR2: SGHDT and YYEEEE. The CDR3 region has the DNA TGTGCCAGCAGCACGGGACAGCCAAGCAATGAGCAGTTCTTC. This translates into CASSTGQPSNEQFF.

There are many counts of this clonotype. CDR3 DNA sequence: TGCAGTGCCAAAAGGGACAGCCAAGAGACCCAGTACTTC. The encoded protein is CSAKRDSQETQYF. V is TRBV20-1 and J is TRBJ2-5, with 7 positions matching TRBD1. Trimming cost V 6 bases and J 1 base; bases outside gene matches: 5. Germline V CDR1 and CDR2: DFQATT, SNEGSKA (reference sequence). The CDR3 sequence is 13 residues long.

This clonotype was seen ten or more times. This rearrangement joins TRBV6-1 to TRBJ2-1; D may be TRBD1 (5 bases). Germline CDR1 is MNHNS and CDR2 is SASEGT. Trimming shortened V by 5 bases and J by 4 bases, and 18 bases separated the two germline ends. This CDR3 is 16 amino acids long. The CDR3: CASSNKGQGRYNEQFF. DNA of the CDR3: TGTGCCAGCAGTAACAAGGGTCAGGGTAGATACAATGAGCAGTTCTTC.

This clonotype was counted only a few times. The chain has TRBV5-1 and TRBJ2-5; D is ambiguous. Trimming cost V 0 bases and J 14 bases, with 11 bases left between them. CDR1 SGHRS and CDR2 YFSETQ come from the germline V gene. The CDR3 loop spans 11 amino acids. CDR3 in amino acids: CASSLGGKAYF. The DNA for the CDR3 is TGCGCCAGCAGCTTGGGGGGAAAGGCCTACTTC.

This clonotype was seen many times. This chain joins TRBV7-2 and TRBJ2-1; TRBD2 matches 8 bases. V shed 5 bases and J 5 bases; nucleotides not matched to a gene: 20. Germline V gene sequence: CDR1 SGHTA, CDR2 FQGNSA. This CDR3 has 19 residues. The CDR3 DNA follows: TGTGCCAGCAGCAAAAGGATCGAACAAGTAGCGGGGCGGGACAATGAGCAGTTCTTC. Protein product: CASSKRIEQVAGRDNEQFF.

This clonotype was found a few times. This chain connects TRBV19 to TRBJ2-1; 7 nucleotides agree with TRBD1. Trimming took 3 bases from V and 5 from J; bases not matched to a gene: 7. This CDR3 comprises 15 residues. Germline loops: CDR1 LNHDA, CDR2 SQIVND (reference sequence). For the CDR3, the DNA is TGTGCCAGTAGTATGAGGACAGGACCGAACAATGAGCAGTTCTTC. It is translated as CASSMRTGPNNEQFF.

The chain links TRBV7-9 to TRBJ2-3; 7 nucleotides align to TRBD1. V lost 5 bases to trimming and J lost 2 bases; unmatched junction nucleotides: 13. The V gene's germline CDR1 is SEHNR and CDR2 FQNEAQ (reference sequence). The CDR3 loop spans 17 amino acids. The DNA for the CDR3 is TGTGCCAGCAGCCGCGCCACAGGGGCCCCCTACACAGATACGCAGTATTTT. Encoded protein: CASSRATGAPYTDTQYF.

This clonotype was recorded many times. This chain joins TRBV30 and TRBJ1-1; 9 nucleotides match TRBD1. The CDR3 runs 13 residues. Germline V gene sequence: CDR1 GTSNPN, CDR2 SVGIG (reference sequence). J lost 4 bases, V lost 4 bases, and 4 bases had no gene match. The CDR3 DNA is TGTGCCTGGACCCGACAGGGGGGCACTGAAGCTTTCTTT. This encodes CAWTRQGGTEAFF.

V usage is TRBV30 and J usage is TRBJ2-7; D is undetermined. The CDR3 spans 13 residues. Trimming shortened V by 2 bases and J by 6 bases, and 14 bases separated the two germline ends. Looked up from germline, CDR1 is GTSNPN and CDR2 is SVGIG (reference sequence). The CDR3 nucleotides read TGTGCCTGGAGTTCCCGTTTGCCCCCCGAGCAGTACTTC. Translating it yields CAWSSRLPPEQYF.

This clonotype was counted ten times or more. V and J are TRBV5-1 and TRBJ2-3; the match to TRBD1 covers 8 bases. V was pared by 1 base and J by 2 bases, with 3 bases of the junction left unmatched. CDR3 length: 15 amino acids. Germline V CDR1 and CDR2: SGHRS, YFSETQ. The CDR3 DNA is TGCGCCAGCAGCTTGTTTCAGGGGGCCACAGATACGCAGTATTTT. This gives the protein CASSLFQGATDTQYF.

To note about this clonotype: A much larger clone differs by one base, so this may be a read error. CDR3: CASHPGSSYEQYF. The CDR3 DNA reads as TGTGCCAGCCACCCGGGGAGCTCCTACGAGCAGTACTTC. The V call is TRBV11-2, the J call TRBJ2-7; D may be TRBD2 (5 bases). In germline, CDR1 is SGHAT, CDR2 FQNNGV. The V end was cut by 8 bases, the J end by 0 bases, with 11 bases between. This CDR3 is 13 amino acids long.

This clonotype has only a few counts. The rearrangement uses TRBV5-1 and TRBJ2-2; the match to TRBD2 covers 10 bases. J lost 4 bases, V lost 4 bases, and 10 bases had no gene match. CDR3 length: 17 amino acids. From germline, CDR1 is SGHRS and CDR2 YFSETQ. CDR3 sequence reads: CASSPTSGPKVTGELFF. DNA of the CDR3: TGCGCCAGCAGCCCGACTAGCGGGCCTAAAGTCACCGGGGAGCTGTTTTTT. Filled out from reference TRBV5-1 and TRBJ2-2, the complete variable domain reads KAGVTQTPRYLIKTRGQQVTLSCSPISGHRSVSWYQQTPGQGLQFLFEYFSETQRNKGNFPGRFSGRQFSNSRSEMNVSTLELGDSALYLCASSPTSGPKVTGELFFGEGSRLTVL.

The rearrangement joins TRBV27 to TRBJ1-2; D may be TRBD1 (6 bases). Germline CDR1 reads MNHEY; CDR2 reads SMNVEV (reference sequence). V lost 6 bases, J lost 4 bases, and 21 bases lay in between. The CDR3 has 16 residues. CDR3 protein: CASSPSRPTGLYGYTF. DNA of the CDR3: TGTGCCAGCAGCCCCTCCCGGCCGACAGGCCTCTATGGCTACACCTTC.

The table lists this clonotype with a few counts. The rearrangement links TRBV20-1 to TRBJ2-1; 7 bases are shared with TRBD1. There are 15 residues in the CDR3. After removal of 5 bases from V and 0 bases from J, the junction contained 7 bases not matched to a gene. Germline assignment: CDR1 DFQATT and CDR2 SNEGSKA (reference sequence). CDR3 DNA sequence: TGCAGTGCTGCGAAACAGGGGAGCTCCTACAATGAGCAGTTCTTC. Amino acid sequence: CSAAKQGSSYNEQFF.

This clonotype was seen many times. This chain uses TRBV11-1 with TRBJ1-1; D is uncertain. Trimming cost V 1 base and J 7 bases, with 13 bases left between them. The CDR3 consists of 14 residues. Germline CDR1 and CDR2: SGHAT and FQDESV (reference sequence). The CDR3 DNA sequence: TGTGCCAGCAGCTTAGGTGGGTCGACCCTTGAAGCTTTCTTT. Translated: CASSLGGSTLEAFF.

This clonotype was picked up many times. J is TRBJ2-5 and V is TRBV12-3 or TRBV12-4; TRBD2 matches 10 bases. V lost 1 base to trimming and J lost 5 bases; unmatched junction nucleotides: 7. The CDR3 extends over 16 amino acids. DNA of the CDR3: TGTGCCAGCAGTTTAGAGGCCGGGACTAGCGTGGAGACCCAGTACTTC. As protein: CASSLEAGTSVETQYF.

There are many counts of this clonotype. The J gene is TRBJ2-7, the V gene TRBV11-2; TRBD2 aligns across 12 bases. The CDR3 spans 17 residues. Trimming cost V 1 base and J 0 bases; bases outside gene matches: 4. From germline, CDR1 is SGHAT and CDR2 FQNNGV. CDR3 protein: CASSLASTSGSSYEQYF. The CDR3 nucleotides read TGTGCCAGCAGCTTAGCCTCGACTAGCGGGAGCTCCTACGAGCAGTACTTC.

This clonotype was seen more than once but under ten times. This chain joins TRBV7-8 and TRBJ2-7; TRBD2 aligns across 12 bases. CDR3 length: 15 amino acids. The germline CDR1 and CDR2 sequences are SGHVS and FQNEAQ. V lost 4 bases and J lost 8; bases outside the gene matches: 9. The CDR3, as DNA: TGTGCCAGCAGCTCAAAAAGGACTAGCGGGGTTAAGCAGTACTTC. Protein: CASSSKRTSGVKQYF. The variable domain in full, with the rest retrieved from reference TRBV7-8 and TRBJ2-7, is GAGVSQSPRYKVAKRGQDVALRCDPISGHVSLFWYQQALGQGPEFLTYFQNEAQLDKSGLPSDRFFAERPEGSVSTLKIQRTQQEDSAVYLCASSSKRTSGVKQYFGPGTRLTVT.

This chain joins TRBV10-1 and TRBJ2-5; D is uncertain. The V gene lost 0 bases and the J gene lost 1 base, with 6 bases spanning the gap. The V gene's germline CDR1 is WNHNN and CDR2 SYGVQD (reference sequence). This CDR3 is 14 amino acids long. The CDR3 DNA reads as TGCGCCAGCAGTGAGTCGCGATCCCAAGAGACCCAGTACTTC. As protein: CASSESRSQETQYF.

This clonotype was detected many times. The J gene is TRBJ1-1, the V gene TRBV5-1, with 7 bases lining up with TRBD1. This CDR3 contains 14 residues. V was clipped by 2 bases and J by 1 base; unmatched bases: 2. From germline, CDR1 is SGHRS and CDR2 YFSETQ. The CDR3 here is CASSFGTANTEAFF. The CDR3 DNA follows: TGCGCCAGCAGCTTCGGGACAGCGAACACTGAAGCTTTCTTT.